This TCR beta chain appears in the sequencing data of a study of T cells in Graves' hyperthyroidism and ophthalmopathy. General study points: Ophthalmopathy and stable hyperthyroidism were separated by a 13 V-J model.

There were TCR beta CDR3 regions amplified from RNA transcripts. A set of HTBI primers served as the primers for a first-round RT-PCR of the TCR CDR3. TCRdb processed the multiplex PCR reads anew with MiXCR; each CDR3 protein has one entry. Among about 260,000 distinct CDR3 sequences listed, roughly 15% were seen once. Patients affected by ophthalmopathy presented a Clinical Activity Score of at least 3, a NOSPECS grade of at least 4, and disease duration below 3 months. This clonotype was found many times. Its antigen is currently unknown. Sequenced input: blood. This TCR derives from a woman aged 18-29 years with Graves' ophthalmopathy.

CDR3 sequence reads: CASSLTGGAEKLFF. DNA for the CDR3: TGTGCCAGCAGCCTGACAGGGGGGGCTGAAAAACTGTTTTTT. V usage is TRBV2 and J usage is TRBJ1-4; 9 bases line up with TRBD1. The CDR3 sequence is 14 residues long. Germline V gene lookup returns CDR1 SNHLY and CDR2 FYNNEI. V dropped 6 bases and J dropped 7; count of bases not matched to a gene: 6.